The entry that follows covers one T cell receptor (beta chain) sequence. Antigen specificity is unknown. The CDR3 has 15 residues. V was clipped by 6 bases and J by 2 bases, with 13 bases between them. CDR1 and CDR2 from the germline V gene are SGHVS and FNYEAQ. The table came from immunoSEQ multiplex PCR; TCRdb's copy has only in-frame clones and leaves some out. Of roughly 60,000 clones in the sample, about 84% were seen once. This specimen comes from a study of a mutant IDH1 vaccine in newly diagnosed glioma. Study information: Vaccinations, eight in total, occurred in weeks 1, 3, 5, 7, 11, 15, 19, 23. Sex distribution of treated patients was around 62% male and around 40% female; mean age was around 40 years.

Time point specified: week 11, during vaccination. One vaccine dose held 300 ug of mutant IDH1 20-mer peptide and came with topical imiquimod. Study conclusions and caveats: Shifts in the top peripheral T cell clonotypes seemed unrelated to pseudoprogression.

The chain joins TRBV7-6 to TRBJ2-2; D tentatively fits TRBD1 or TRBD2 (5 bases each). The sample was PBMCs, taken from a glioma patient whose treatment included an IDH1 peptide vaccine. This TCR derives from a man aged 30 to 39 with glioma. The CDR3: CASRPGTPNTGELFF. CDR3 DNA: TGTGCCAGCAGGCCAGGGACGCCTAACACCGGGGAGCTGTTTTTT.